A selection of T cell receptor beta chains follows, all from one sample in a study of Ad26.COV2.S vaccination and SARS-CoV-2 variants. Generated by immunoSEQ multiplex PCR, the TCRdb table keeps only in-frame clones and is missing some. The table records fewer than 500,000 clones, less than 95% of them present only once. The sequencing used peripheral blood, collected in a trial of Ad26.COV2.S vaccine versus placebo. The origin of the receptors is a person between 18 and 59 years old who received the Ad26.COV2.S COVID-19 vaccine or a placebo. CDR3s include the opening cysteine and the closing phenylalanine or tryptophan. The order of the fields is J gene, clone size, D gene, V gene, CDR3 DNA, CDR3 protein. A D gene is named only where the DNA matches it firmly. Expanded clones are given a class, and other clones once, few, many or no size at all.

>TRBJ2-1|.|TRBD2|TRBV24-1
TGTGCCACCAGTGATTCTAGCGGCATCTCCTACAATGAGCAGTTCTTC
CATSDSSGISYNEQFF
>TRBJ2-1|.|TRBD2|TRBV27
TGTGCCAGCAGTTTACCGTCTACCGGGACTAGCGCGAGGAATGAGCAGTTCTTC
CASSLPSTGTSARNEQFF
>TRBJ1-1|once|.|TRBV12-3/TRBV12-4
TGTGCCAGCAGTTTAGAAGAGACTGAAGCTTTCTTT
CASSLEETEAFF
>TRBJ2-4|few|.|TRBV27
TGTGCCAGCAGTTTAGACGTGAGGACAGTCAAAAACATTCAGTACTTC
CASSLDVRTVKNIQYF
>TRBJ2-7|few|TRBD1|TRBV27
TGTGCCAGCAGTCTGGGACAGCTCTCCTACGAGCAGTACTTC
CASSLGQLSYEQYF
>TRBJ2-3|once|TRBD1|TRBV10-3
TGTGCCATCAGTGTAGGGACAGTGAGTCGAGATACGCAGTATTTT
CAISVGTVSRDTQYF
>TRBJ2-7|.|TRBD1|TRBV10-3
TGTGCCATCAGTGAGTCCGGACAGGGGTCCTACGAGCAGTACTTC
CAISESGQGSYEQYF
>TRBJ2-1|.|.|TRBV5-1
TGCGCCAGCAGCTTGGAGCAGGCGGGATCCAATGAGCAGTTCTTC
CASSLEQAGSNEQFF
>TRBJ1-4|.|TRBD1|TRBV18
TGTGCCAGCTCACCCGGGACAGGGACTAATGAAAAACTGTTTTTT
CASSPGTGTNEKLFF
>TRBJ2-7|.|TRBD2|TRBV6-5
TGTGCCAGCAGTAGGGGGACTAGCGTAACCTACGAGCAGTACTTC
CASSRGTSVTYEQYF
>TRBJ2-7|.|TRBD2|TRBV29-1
TGCAGCGTTTTTGGGGGACTAGCGGGAGCTTCCTACGAGCAGTACTTC
CSVFGGLAGASYEQYF
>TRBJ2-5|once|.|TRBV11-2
TGTGCCAGCAGCTTAGTCCCGGGACTCTACACCCAAGAGACCCAGTACTTC
CASSLVPGLYTQETQYF
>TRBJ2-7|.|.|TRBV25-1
TGTGCCAGCAGTGAATATGAGGAAAGGGGATACGAGCAGTACTTC
CASSEYEERGYEQYF
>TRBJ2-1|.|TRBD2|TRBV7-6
TGTGCCAGCAGCCCCGGCAGTCTCGCGGGAGTGTACAATGAGCAGTTCTTC
CASSPGSLAGVYNEQFF
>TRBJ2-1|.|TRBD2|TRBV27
TGTGCCAGCAGACCAACGAATCTAGCGGGAGAAGTTAATGAGCAGTTCTTC
CASRPTNLAGEVNEQFF
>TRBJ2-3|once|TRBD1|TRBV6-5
TGTGCCAGCAGTTACCCACAGGGGCCTTATAATACGCAGTATTTT
CASSYPQGPYNTQYF
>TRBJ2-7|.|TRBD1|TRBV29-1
TGCAGTATCTCGTTGTGGTCCGACAGGGTGGGGTCCTACGAGCAGTACTTC
CSISLWSDRVGSYEQYF
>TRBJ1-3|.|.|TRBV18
TGTGCCAGCTCACCTACTCGCGAGGTCCTTGGAAACACCATATATTTT
CASSPTREVLGNTIYF
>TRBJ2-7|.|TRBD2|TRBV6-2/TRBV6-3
TGTGCCAGCAGTGATGCGGGACTAGCGGGAGTGTTCGAGCAGTACTTC
CASSDAGLAGVFEQYF
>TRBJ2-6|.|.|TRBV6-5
TGTGCCAGCGGACAGACCTCTGGGGCCAACGTCCTGACTTTC
CASGQTSGANVLTF
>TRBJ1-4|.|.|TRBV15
TGTGCCACCAGCAGGGATCGAGATGAAAAACTGTTTTTT
CATSRDRDEKLFF
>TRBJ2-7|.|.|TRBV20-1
TGCAGTGCTTCGGTGGCTATGGAGCAGTACTTC
CSASVAMEQYF
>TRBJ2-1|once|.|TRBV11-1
TGTGCCAGCAGCCGGGACAACTCCTACAATGAGCAGTTCTTC
CASSRDNSYNEQFF
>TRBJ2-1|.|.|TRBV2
TGTGCCAGCAGCGAGCCGGGGCTAGGCTCCTACAATGAGCAGTTCTTC
CASSEPGLGSYNEQFF
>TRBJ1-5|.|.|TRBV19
TGTGCCAGTAACAGGGGCAATCAGCCCCAGCATTTT
CASNRGNQPQHF
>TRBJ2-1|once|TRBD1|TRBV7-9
TGTGCCAGCAGCCCCCATCGGGGACAGTACAATGAGCAGTTCTTC
CASSPHRGQYNEQFF
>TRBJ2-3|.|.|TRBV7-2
TGTGCCAGCAGCTTAGATGAAAGGGATGCGCAGTATTTT
CASSLDERDAQYF
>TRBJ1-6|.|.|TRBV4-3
TGCGCCAGCAGCCAAGATCTGGGGGGGAATTCACCCCTCCACTTT
CASSQDLGGNSPLHF
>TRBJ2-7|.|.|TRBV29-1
TGCAGCGTTTTTAGTGCGATGGGCTACGAGCAGTACTTC
CSVFSAMGYEQYF
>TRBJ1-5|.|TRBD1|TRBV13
TGTGCCAGCAGCTTAAGGGGTCAGGGGGACAATCAGCCCCAGCATTTT
CASSLRGQGDNQPQHF
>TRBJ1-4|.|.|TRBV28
TGTGCCAGCAGTTTTCAGGGGAAGACTAATGAAAAACTGTTTTTT
CASSFQGKTNEKLFF
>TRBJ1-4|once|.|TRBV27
TGTGCCAGCAGTAGCCGTCGGGGGGGCACAAGCGAAAAACTGTTTTTT
CASSSRRGGTSEKLFF
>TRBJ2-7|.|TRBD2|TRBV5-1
TGCGCCAGCAGCTTGGCCGCTAGCGGGACGGCCAACTCCTACGAGCAGTACTTC
CASSLAASGTANSYEQYF
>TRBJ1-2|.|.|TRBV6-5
TGTGCCACGGAGACCCCCAGGGAGGTTCGGTATGGCTACACCTTC
CATETPREVRYGYTF
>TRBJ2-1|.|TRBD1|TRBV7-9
TGTGCCAGCAGCAACCGGGACAGGGGAGGCAATGAGCAGTTCTTC
CASSNRDRGGNEQFF
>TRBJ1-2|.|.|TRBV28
TGTGCCAGCAGAACCGGGGGCTCTAACTATGGCTACACCTTC
CASRTGGSNYGYTF
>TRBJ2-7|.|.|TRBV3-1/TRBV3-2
TGTGCCAGCAGCCAAGATTTGTCAGCGGTTTACGAGCAGTACTTC
CASSQDLSAVYEQYF
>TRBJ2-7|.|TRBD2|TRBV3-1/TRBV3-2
TGTGCCAGCAGCGGACTAGCGGGAGGGCATCAGTACTTC
CASSGLAGGHQYF
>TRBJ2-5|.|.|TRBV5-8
TGTGCCAGCAGCATTGAACTACAAGAGACCCAGTACTTC
CASSIELQETQYF